This passage covers 25 T cell receptor beta chains from one sample sequenced in a study of T and B cells in COVID-19 patients. TRB rearrangements were amplified by multiplex PCR with BIOMED2 TRB-A/B primers. TCRdb analysed the multiplex PCR reads with MiXCR anew, one entry per CDR3 protein. Seen here are over 15,000 distinct CDR3 sequences, 35% to 40% observed once, and the top ten hold about 17%. Blood genomic DNA input for TRB amplification was about 250-550 ng. The sequencing sample was made of blood. Receptors originate from a human donor with active COVID-19.

There are a few counts of this clonotype. This chain uses TRBV15 with TRBJ1-1; TRBD1 matches 8 bases. CDR1 is LNHNV, CDR2 YYDKDF, per germline (reference sequence). The V gene end was trimmed by 0 bases and the J gene end by 6 bases; junction bases not matched to a gene: 9. The CDR3 runs 16 residues. The CDR3 bases are TGTGCCACCAGCAGAGATCCAGACAGGGGTAGGGCTGAAGCTTTCTTT. Amino acids: CATSRDPDRGRAEAFF.

In this sample, this clonotype turned up a few times. The chain uses TRBV6-4 and TRBJ1-5; the D is unclear. Germline V gene sequence: CDR1 MRHNA, CDR2 SNTAGT. The CDR3 runs to 14 residues. Between the trimmed V and J ends, which lost 5 bases and 0 bases, there was a span of 8 bases. As DNA, the CDR3 is TGTGCCAGCAGTAGCACTTATAGCAATCAGCCCCAGCATTTT. Protein sequence: CASSSTYSNQPQHF.

This clonotype was seen a handful of times. The gene calls are TRBV6-5 and TRBJ1-2; D gene unclear. Germline values: CDR1 MNHEY, CDR2 SVGAGI. This CDR3 is built from 12 residues. V was shortened by 2 bases and J by 7 bases, with 8 bases between the two germline ends. The CDR3 region has the DNA TGTGCCAGCAGTTACCGAGGGATTGGCTACACCTTC. The encoded protein is CASSYRGIGYTF.

This clonotype is termed medium-sized (0.01 to 0.1%). This chain connects TRBV13 to TRBJ2-1; 12 nucleotides line up with TRBD2. CDR1 and CDR2 from the germline V gene are PRHDT and FYEKMQ (reference sequence). The CDR3 is 15 residues long. The junction had 5 bases not matched to a gene; V was cut back by 4 bases and J by 7 bases. The CDR3 reads CASSSTSGGENEQFF. The CDR3 DNA is TGTGCCAGCAGCTCGACTAGCGGGGGAGAGAATGAGCAGTTCTTC. Combining the CDR3 with reference TRBV13 and TRBJ2-1 gives the whole variable domain AAGVIQSPRHLIKEKRETATLKCYPIPRHDTVYWYQQGPGQDPQFLISFYEKMQSDKGSIPDRFSAQQFSDYHSELNMSSLELGDSALYFCASSSTSGGENEQFFGPGTRLTVL.

J is TRBJ2-2 and V is TRBV5-1; 14 bases are shared with TRBD2. With V trimmed by 4 bases and J by 2 bases, 7 bases remained unmatched. Germline V gene lookup returns CDR1 SGHRS and CDR2 YFSETQ. The CDR3 sequence is 18 residues long. CDR3 amino acids: CASSVTGTSGGNTGELFF. CDR3 in DNA: TGCGCCAGCAGCGTCACCGGGACTAGCGGGGGTAACACCGGGGAGCTGTTTTTT.

This clonotype came up many times. The chain links TRBV6-5 to TRBJ2-5; D might be TRBD2 (5 bases). In germline, CDR1 is MNHEY, CDR2 SVGAGI. CDR3 length: 14 amino acids. Deletions cut 4 bases from V and 2 bases from J, with 11 bases between. Here the CDR3 DNA reads TGTGCCAGCAGTTTAGGACTGATTCAAGAGACCCAGTACTTC. Amino acids: CASSLGLIQETQYF.

This clonotype was seen at least ten times. The chain uses TRBV15 and TRBJ1-5; D gene uncertain. Germline V gene sequence: CDR1 LNHNV, CDR2 YYDKDF (reference sequence). The V gene lost 0 bases and the J gene lost 5 bases, with 11 bases spanning the gap. The CDR3 contains 15 residues. CDR3 DNA: TGTGCCACCAGCAGAGATGGGGAGTACGATCAGCCCCAGCATTTT. Protein product: CATSRDGEYDQPQHF. Combining the CDR3 with reference TRBV15 and TRBJ1-5 gives the whole variable domain DAMVIQNPRYQVTQFGKPVTLSCSQTLNHNVMYWYQQKSSQAPKLLFHYYDKDFNNEADTPDNFQSRRPNTSFCFLDIRSPGLGDTAMYLCATSRDGEYDQPQHFGDGTRLSIL.

CDR3 in amino acids: CASSLGRHYGYTF. The CDR3 DNA reads TGTGCCAGCAGTTTGGGACGGCACTATGGCTACACCTTC. V and J are TRBV28 and TRBJ1-2; possible D gene TRBD1, 5 bases. The CDR3 is 13 residues long. The germline V gene encodes CDR1 MDHEN and CDR2 SYDVKM. The ends were cut back, 3 bases at V and 3 bases at J, with 8 bases in the middle.

This clonotype was observed a few times. The chain has TRBV18 and TRBJ1-2; D call uncertain. V gave up 0 bases and J gave up 3 bases, with 11 bases separating them. CDR1 and CDR2 (germline): KGHSH, LQKENI. The CDR3 extends over 15 amino acids. CDR3: CASSPPSGRDYGYTF. The CDR3 DNA sequence: TGTGCCAGCTCACCACCGTCCGGCCGCGACTATGGCTACACCTTC.

The DNA for the CDR3 is TGTGCCAGCAGTTACTCGAACGGGGCGGGGGGAGAGACCCAGTACTTC. Protein sequence: CASSYSNGAGGETQYF. The chain links TRBV6-5 to TRBJ2-5; the match to TRBD2 covers 8 bases. Trimming removed 0 bases from V and 4 bases from J; junction bases left unmatched: 7. This CDR3 comprises 16 residues. Germline CDR1 MNHEY, CDR2 SVGAGI.

By frequency in the sample, this clonotype is medium-sized. CDR3 DNA: TGCAGCGTTGCTGTCTCTGGGGCCAACGTCCTGACTTTC. Its translation is CSVAVSGANVLTF. The J gene is TRBJ2-6, the V gene TRBV29-1; D ambiguous. Germline CDR1 is SQVTM and CDR2 is ANQGSEA. The length of the CDR3 is 13 residues. Between the trimmed V and J ends, which lost 4 bases and 0 bases, there was a span of 4 bases. Full variable domain (outside the CDR3, taken from reference TRBV29-1 and TRBJ2-6): SAVISQKPSRDICQRGTSLTIQCQVDSQVTMMFWYRQQPGQSLTLIATANQGSEATYESGFVIDKFPISRPNLTFSTLTVSNMSPEDSSIYLCSVAVSGANVLTFGAGSRLTVL.

This clonotype occurred a few times. The rearrangement links TRBV6-5 to TRBJ2-3; 11 bases are a match to TRBD2. Looked up from germline, CDR1 is MNHEY and CDR2 is SVGAGI. The J segment lost 6 bases and the V segment lost 6 bases, leaving 8 bases of the junction unmatched. This CDR3 spans 15 amino acids. This chain's CDR3 is CASRGGVAGGDTQYF. CDR3 DNA: TGTGCCAGCAGAGGTGGAGTAGCGGGGGGGGATACGCAGTATTTT.

Comments on this clonotype: The conserved final phenylalanine or tryptophan is absent from the CDR3, which likely points to a read error. V gene TRBV19 combines with J gene TRBJ2-5; TRBD2 matches 11 bases. Losses at the gene ends were 5 bases for V and 3 bases for J; bases not matched to a gene: 8. The germline V gene has CDR1 LNHDA and CDR2 SQIVND (reference sequence). This CDR3 has 16 residues. This chain's CDR3 is CASSYGEGLAEETQYI. CDR3 coding DNA: TGTGCCAGTAGTTATGGGGAGGGACTAGCGGAAGAGACCCAGTACATC.

This clonotype was found a few times. The chain is built from TRBV29-1 and TRBJ1-2, with D possibly matching TRBD1 (5 bases). Germline lookup yields CDR1 SQVTM and CDR2 ANQGSEA. V lost 3 bases and J lost 0, with 11 bases in between. The CDR3 spans 14 residues. In DNA, the CDR3 is TGCAGCGTTGATGGGGGGGGTTCTAACTATGGCTACACCTTC. Translation gives CSVDGGGSNYGYTF.

The chain has TRBV7-2 and TRBJ2-1, with D maybe TRBD1 (6 bases). The CDR3 loop spans 13 amino acids. The V end was cut by 5 bases, the J end by 3 bases, with 8 bases between. Germline assignment: CDR1 SGHTA and CDR2 FQGNSA. CDR3 in DNA: TGTGCCAGCAGCCAGGACAGCTACAATGAGCAGTTCTTC. As protein: CASSQDSYNEQFF.

This clonotype was seen more than once but under ten times. The chain joins TRBV5-5 to TRBJ2-5, with TRBD2 identical over 14 bases. Per germline, CDR1 SGHKS and CDR2 YYEKEE (reference sequence). V lost 3 bases, J lost 2 bases, and 3 bases stayed unmatched. This CDR3 spans 16 amino acids. The CDR3 DNA sequence: TGTGCCAGCAGCTCCGGACTAGCGGGGGGTCAAGAGACCCAGTACTTC. It codes for CASSSGLAGGQETQYF.

There are a few counts of this clonotype. The genes are TRBV27 and TRBJ2-5; 10 bases match TRBD2. After removal of 6 bases from V and 7 bases from J, the junction contained 14 bases not matched to a gene. CDR3 length: 16 residues. Germline CDR1 and CDR2: MNHEY and SMNVEV (reference sequence). CDR3 protein: CASSQGSSGGLWTQYF. The CDR3, as DNA: TGTGCCAGCAGCCAAGGTTCTAGCGGGGGTTTGTGGACCCAGTACTTC.

The V and J genes are TRBV20-1 and TRBJ1-6; D is perhaps TRBD1 (6 bases). This CDR3 is 15 amino acids long. The V end was cut by 2 bases, the J end by 10 bases, with 18 bases between. Germline values: CDR1 DFQATT, CDR2 SNEGSKA (reference sequence). CDR3 sequence (DNA): TGCAGTGCTAGAAACCACAGGGAATTGGGATCACCCCTCCACTTT. This translates into CSARNHRELGSPLHF.

This chain connects TRBV19 to TRBJ1-2; weak D call: TRBD1 (5 bases). The V gene lost 5 bases and the J gene lost 4 bases, with 11 bases spanning the gap. The CDR3 has 13 amino acids. Germline CDR1 and CDR2: LNHDA and SQIVND (reference sequence). This CDR3 is CASSLWGTYGYTF. The CDR3 DNA follows: TGTGCCAGTAGTTTGTGGGGCACCTATGGCTACACCTTC.

The chain carries TRBV12-3 or TRBV12-4 and TRBJ1-2; D ambiguous. This CDR3 has 15 residues. V was clipped by 3 bases and J by 0 bases, with 11 bases between them. CDR3 DNA sequence: TGTGCCAGCAGTTTCGGTGGCCAGACTAACTATGGCTACACCTTC. This codes for CASSFGGQTNYGYTF.

This clonotype turned up a few times. The chain uses TRBV10-3 and TRBJ1-1; 9 nucleotides align to TRBD1. There are 18 residues in the CDR3. CDR1 is ENHRY, CDR2 SYGVKD, per germline. The V and J ends lost 6 bases and 1 base, in that order; junction bases with no gene match: 15. CDR3 DNA: TGTGCCATCAGGCAGGGGGGTACAGGGGGCAAAGGGAACACTGAAGCTTTCTTT. This codes for CAIRQGGTGGKGNTEAFF.

This clonotype was observed a handful of times. The V and J genes are TRBV5-6 and TRBJ2-1, with D unresolved. Trimming stripped 4 bases from V and 13 bases from J, with 15 bases between. Germline V gene data show CDR1 as SGHDT and CDR2 as YYEEEE. CDR3 length: 12 residues. The CDR3 spells CASSNLGKDQFF. CDR3 DNA sequence: TGTGCCAGCAGCAATCTGGGTAAAGATCAGTTCTTC.

The V and J genes are TRBV6-1 and TRBJ2-2; 8 bases line up with TRBD1. Germline V gene sequence: CDR1 MNHNS, CDR2 SASEGT. V was clipped by 7 bases and J by 0 bases; unmatched bases: 1. This CDR3 comprises 14 residues. The CDR3 DNA reads as TGTGCCAGCACGACAGGGGCGAACACCGGGGAGCTGTTTTTT. As protein: CASTTGANTGELFF.

On this clonotype: A much larger clone differs by one base, so this may be a read error. The chain carries TRBV6-4 and TRBJ2-7, with a tentative D call TRBD1 (5 bases). Germline CDR1 MRHNA, CDR2 SNTAGT. The CDR3 runs 12 residues. Trimming removed 5 bases from V and 4 bases from J, with 9 bases in between. CDR3 residues: CASSSPGYEQYV. CDR3 DNA sequence: TGTGCCAGCAGTTCCCCAGGGTACGAGCAGTACGTC.

This clonotype has only a few counts. The V call is TRBV19, the J call TRBJ2-3, with D possibly matching TRBD1 (6 bases). CDR1 is LNHDA, CDR2 SQIVND, per germline (reference sequence). The CDR3 runs 15 residues. V was clipped by 5 bases and J by 5 bases, with 17 bases between them. This chain's CDR3 is CASSSLRGKLDTQYF. The CDR3 DNA sequence: TGTGCCAGTAGTTCGTTGAGGGGGAAATTAGATACGCAGTATTTT.